This T cell receptor (beta chain) is drawn from a study of shared clonotypes between healthy human individuals. In the case of this clone: Its matching antigen is unknown.

Per the original data handling: Filtering differed, since immunoSEQ gave only junction sequences and no quality scores. Assay used: immunoSEQ multiplex PCR; TCRdb lists only in-frame clones, some missing. The D gene and trimming were derived from the DNA, and the V and J assignments and clone size from that table. The sample records roughly 2.5 million clones, just over 90% being singletons. CD4+ cells yielded CD45RA+ naive and CD45RA-negative memory subsets. Study results and caveats: Relative to memory subsets, naive subsets generally showed larger estimated richness.

V lost 4 bases, J lost 6 bases, and 18 bases stayed unmatched. CDR1 is SGHTA, CDR2 FQGNSA, per germline. This CDR3 is built from 19 residues. The origin of this receptor is a young man in good health. The sequenced sample was naive CD4+ T cells sorted from blood. Stated subset: CD45RA+ positively selected. This chain joins TRBV7-2 and TRBJ1-6; the match to TRBD1 covers 7 bases. Written as DNA, the CDR3 is TGTGCCAGCAGCTCCTCGACAGGGATAAGCACCTATAGTAATTCACCCCTCCACTTT. It yields the protein CASSSSTGISTYSNSPLHF.